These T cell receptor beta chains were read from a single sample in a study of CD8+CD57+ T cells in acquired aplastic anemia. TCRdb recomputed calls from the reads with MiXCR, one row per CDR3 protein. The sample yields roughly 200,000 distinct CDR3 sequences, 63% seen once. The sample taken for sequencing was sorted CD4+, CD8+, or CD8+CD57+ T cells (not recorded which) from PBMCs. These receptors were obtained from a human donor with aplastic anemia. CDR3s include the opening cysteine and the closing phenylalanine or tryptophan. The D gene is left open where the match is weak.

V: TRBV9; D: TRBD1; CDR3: CASSVEGGQGSNEQFF
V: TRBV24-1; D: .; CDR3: CATSGPEHTGELFF
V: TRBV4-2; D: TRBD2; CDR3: CASSQDRASGGARIETQYF
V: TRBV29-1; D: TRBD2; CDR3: CSVPGTSGRSDTQYF
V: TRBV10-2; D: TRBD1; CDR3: CASSAGTVDGYTF
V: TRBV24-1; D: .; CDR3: CATSDLTGPTDTQYF
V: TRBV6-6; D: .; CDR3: CASSSAGTSYNEQFF
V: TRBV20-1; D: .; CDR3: CSALGVSSYNEQFF
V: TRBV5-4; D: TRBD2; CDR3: CASSLDSGSGYEQYF
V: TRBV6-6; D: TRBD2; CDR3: CASSSGGYTDTQYF
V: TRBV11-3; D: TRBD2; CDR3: CASSLGTSGRGEQFF
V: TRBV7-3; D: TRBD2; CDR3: CASSLGTSGRNEQYF
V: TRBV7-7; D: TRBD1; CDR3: CASSCGQVRCSGNTIYF
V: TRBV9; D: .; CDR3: CASSPGGDGRETQYF
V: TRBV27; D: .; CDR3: CASSLLGVEGTDTQYF
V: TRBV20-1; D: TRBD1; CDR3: CSARERQGMINEQFF
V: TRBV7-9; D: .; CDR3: CASSLVVPRETQYF
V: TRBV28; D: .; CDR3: CATLSGGYTF
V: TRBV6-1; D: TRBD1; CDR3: CASSGQGPWETQYF
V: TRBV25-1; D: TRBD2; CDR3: CASSVSSGASSYNEQFF